Only one count was recorded for the clone carrying this TCR beta chain. Its matching antigen is unknown. This sample was included in a study of regulatory T cells in long-lasting Graves disease. Notes on the study in general: Preferential use of TRBV28, TRBJ1-2 and TRBJ2-5 was seen in persistent disease.

Time point denoted: newly diagnosed GD, antithyroid drugs for less than 3 months. PBMC-derived RNA was used for the TCR library. For TCR beta, libraries came from iRepertoire HTBI primers and Arm-PCR of CDR3 regions. TCRdb re-called the multiplex PCR reads with MiXCR, one entry per CDR3 protein. The repertoire holds 550,000 to 700,000 distinct CDR3 sequences, with about 16% as singletons. This CDR3 contains 17 residues. Germline V lookup: CDR1 MDHEN, CDR2 SYDVKM. V lost 6 bases and J lost 4, with 24 bases in between. This sample was also put to use in a study of T cells in Graves' hyperthyroidism and ophthalmopathy. That work adds: Stable hyperthyroidism: no ophthalmopathy progression over 18 months of follow-up.

This sample comprised peripheral blood mononuclear cells (PBMCs), obtained at new diagnosis, from a patient treated with antithyroid drugs. V is TRBV28 and J is TRBJ2-5, with D maybe TRBD1 (6 bases). The receptor was isolated from a man aged 18 to 29 with Graves disease. CDR3 protein: CASSQGIYRAGTETQYF. The CDR3 nucleotides are TGTGCCAGCAGCCAAGGCATCTACAGGGCAGGGACAGAGACCCAGTACTTC.